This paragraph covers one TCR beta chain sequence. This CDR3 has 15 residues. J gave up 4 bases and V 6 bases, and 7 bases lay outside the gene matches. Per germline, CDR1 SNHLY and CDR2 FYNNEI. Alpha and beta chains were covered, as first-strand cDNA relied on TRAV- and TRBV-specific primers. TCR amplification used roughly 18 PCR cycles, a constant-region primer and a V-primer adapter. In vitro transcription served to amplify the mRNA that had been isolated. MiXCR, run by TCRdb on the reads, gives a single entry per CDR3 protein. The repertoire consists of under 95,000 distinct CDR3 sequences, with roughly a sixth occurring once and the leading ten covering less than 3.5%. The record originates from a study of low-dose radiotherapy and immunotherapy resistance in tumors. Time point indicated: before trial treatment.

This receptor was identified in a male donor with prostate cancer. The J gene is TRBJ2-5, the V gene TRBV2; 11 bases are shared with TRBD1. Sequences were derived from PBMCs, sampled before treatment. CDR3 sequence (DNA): TGTGCCAGCAGGGAGGACAGGGGGCGAAGAGAGACCCAGTACTTC. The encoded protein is CASREDRGRRETQYF.